Shown below are 11 T cell receptor beta chains from a single sample sequenced in a study of T cells in Graves' hyperthyroidism and ophthalmopathy. Authors of the study amplified TCR beta CDR3 regions from RNA transcripts. When the TCR CDR3 underwent first-round RT-PCR, the HTBI primer set was used. MiXCR was run by TCRdb on the multiplex PCR reads, yielding one entry per CDR3 protein. Among around 290,000 distinct CDR3 sequences listed, 10% to 15% were seen once. What was sequenced was blood. All receptors derive from a woman in her twenties or thirties with Graves' hyperthyroidism that later progressed to Graves' ophthalmopathy.

This clonotype was seen ten or more times. This CDR3 reads CASGAEGSYNEQFF. The CDR3 coding sequence is TGTGCCAGCGGAGCGGAAGGCTCCTACAATGAGCAGTTCTTC. The chain joins TRBV27 to TRBJ2-1; a possible D gene is TRBD2 (5 bases). The length of the CDR3 is 14 residues. The V end was cut by 8 bases, the J end by 0 bases, with 11 bases between. CDR1 MNHEY and CDR2 SMNVEV come from the germline V gene (reference sequence).

This clonotype came up many times. The chain has TRBV27 and TRBJ2-7; 7 bases are shared with TRBD2. Germline assignment: CDR1 MNHEY and CDR2 SMNVEV (reference sequence). This CDR3 is built from 15 residues. V shed 4 bases and J 3 bases; nucleotides not matched to a gene: 9. CDR3 region: CASSWEGRAFYEQYF. Here the CDR3 DNA reads TGTGCCAGCAGTTGGGAGGGGAGGGCTTTCTACGAGCAGTACTTC.

The chain is built from TRBV5-4 and TRBJ2-7; TRBD2 is a possible D gene (5 bases). Trimming took 2 bases from V and 3 from J, leaving 12 bases between them. CDR3 length: 14 residues. Germline CDR1 reads SGHNT; CDR2 reads YYREEE (reference sequence). CDR3 loop: CASSLIGIGYEQYF. CDR3 DNA: TGTGCCAGCAGCTTAATCGGGATCGGCTACGAGCAGTACTTC.

The chain recombines TRBV9 with TRBJ1-6; D not certain. The germline gives CDR1 SGDLS, CDR2 YYNGEE. The length of the CDR3 is 12 residues. Trimming took 4 bases from V and 5 from J, leaving 4 bases between them. CDR3 loop: CASSNDNSPLHF. CDR3 in DNA: TGTGCCAGCAGCAATGATAATTCACCCCTCCACTTT.

This clonotype was recorded at least ten times. The chain is built from TRBV14 and TRBJ2-7; 11 positions match TRBD1. Trimming removed 1 base from V and 4 bases from J; junction bases left unmatched: 3. CDR1 is SGHDN and CDR2 is FVKESK in the germline V gene. CDR3 length: 15 amino acids. The DNA of the CDR3 is TGTGCCAGCAGCCAAGCCGGGACAGGGGGTTACGAGCAGTACTTC. Translated, it gives CASSQAGTGGYEQYF.

The table lists this clonotype with a few counts. With a much larger clone just one base away, this may be a read error. This sequence joins TRBV5-5 and TRBJ2-3, with 10 bases lining up with TRBD2. The trim removed 4 bases at V and 1 base at J, leaving 3 bases unmatched. The CDR3 extends over 15 amino acids. In germline, CDR1 is SGHKS, CDR2 YYEKEE (reference sequence). CDR3 region: CASSAGTSGTDTQYF. The CDR3 DNA follows: TGTGCCAGCAGCGCCGGGACTAGCGGCACAGATACGCAGTATTTT. The complete variable domain, with remaining parts taken from reference TRBV5-5 and TRBJ2-3, reads DAGVTQSPTHLIKTRGQQVTLRCSPISGHKSVSWYQQVLGQGPQFIFQYYEKEERGRGNFPDRFSARQFPNYSSELNVNALLLGDSALYLCASSAGTSGTDTQYFGPGTRLTVL.

The V call is TRBV7-9, the J call TRBJ2-7; D is possibly TRBD1 or TRBD2 (5 bases each). The CDR3 totals 15 residues. Germline CDR1 reads SEHNR; CDR2 reads FQNEAQ (reference sequence). V dropped 5 bases and J dropped 7 bases, with 21 bases sitting between them. For the CDR3, the DNA is TGTGCCAGCAGCGGGGACCCTTTGCCACGGTGGGAGCAGTACTTC. This sequence encodes CASSGDPLPRWEQYF.

This chain connects TRBV19 to TRBJ2-7; no clear D. Per the germline V gene, CDR1 is LNHDA and CDR2 is SQIVND (reference sequence). The CDR3 runs to 13 residues. The V and J ends lost 6 bases and 0 bases respectively, with 9 bases between them. The CDR3: CASRELSSYEQYF. For the CDR3, the DNA is TGTGCCAGTAGGGAATTGAGCTCCTACGAGCAGTACTTC.

This clonotype was counted at least ten times. V and J are TRBV6-5 and TRBJ2-1, with TRBD2 as a possible D gene (6 bases). The ends were cut back, 0 bases at V and 0 bases at J, with 9 bases in the middle. This CDR3 has 16 amino acids. The germline gives CDR1 MNHEY, CDR2 SVGAGI. The CDR3 sequence is CASSYSLASSYNEQFF. CDR3 nucleotide sequence: TGTGCCAGCAGTTACTCCCTAGCGAGCTCCTACAATGAGCAGTTCTTC.

As concerns this clonotype: Possible read error: a much larger clone is one base away. The CDR3 loop reads CSVCLGGGFGQPQHF. The CDR3 bases are TGCAGTGTCTGCCTAGGAGGGGGGTTTGGACAGCCCCAGCATTTT. The chain combines TRBV20-1 with TRBJ1-5; a weak D match, TRBD1 (6 bases). Between the trimmed V and J ends, which lost 7 bases and 7 bases, there was a span of 23 bases. CDR1 is DFQATT, CDR2 SNEGSKA, per germline (reference sequence). This CDR3 is 15 amino acids long.

The sample holds many counts of this clonotype. The chain joins TRBV28 to TRBJ2-2, with TRBD2 identical over 10 bases. Trimming cost V 2 bases and J 4 bases; bases outside gene matches: 4. The CDR3 consists of 16 residues. CDR1 MDHEN and CDR2 SYDVKM come from the germline V gene. The CDR3 bases are TGTGCCAGCAGTTTAAGGCTAGCGGGGGCCACCGGGGAGCTGTTTTTT. As protein: CASSLRLAGATGELFF.